The rows below give T cell receptor beta chains drawn from one sample of a study of cytomegalovirus exposure and HLA in healthy donors. TCRdb keeps only in-frame clones here, not all; method: immunoSEQ multiplex PCR. The sample includes 150,000 or so clones, approximately 84% seen only once; the top ten take roughly 10%. Sequenced input: PBMCs. All receptors derive from a man in his thirties or forties in good health and CMV-seropositive. CDR3s include the opening cysteine and the closing phenylalanine or tryptophan. A D gene is named only where the DNA matches it firmly. Some rows mark clone size as missing; the rest say once, few, many or name a class of expanded clone.

TGTGCCAGCAGTCTAGTCCGGGGGGCGACCTACGAGCAGTACTTC CASSLVRGATYEQYF . . TRBJ2-7 TRBV27
TGCGCCAGCAGCCCCGACAGGGGTCGTTACGAGCAGTACTTC CASSPDRGRYEQYF . TRBD1 TRBJ2-7 TRBV4-1
TGTGCCTGGAGTGTACAGGGGGCCGGGGAGCTGTTTTTT CAWSVQGAGELFF . TRBD1 TRBJ2-2 TRBV30
TGTGCCAGCAGCCCCACCATGGGACAGGGGGCGAGCTATGGCTACACCTTC CASSPTMGQGASYGYTF . TRBD1 TRBJ1-2 TRBV28
TGCGCCAGCAGCCCCATGTATGGGACAGCGCTCTACGAGCAGTACTTC CASSPMYGTALYEQYF . TRBD1 TRBJ2-7 TRBV4-1
TGTGCCAGCAGTGCAGGGACTAGCGCCTTGGGGGGAGAGCAGTTCTTC CASSAGTSALGGEQFF . TRBD2 TRBJ2-1 TRBV27
TGCGCCAGCAGCCACTCTCCAGCGGGGGGCCCTGCAGATACGCAGTATTTT CASSHSPAGGPADTQYF . TRBD2 TRBJ2-3 TRBV4-1
TGTGCCAGCAGCTTTAGCGGGGGGGAAGACGAGCAGTACTTC CASSFSGGEDEQYF . TRBD2 TRBJ2-7 TRBV2
TGCGCCAGCAGCCAAGGGGGGCTGTTCCAAGTTGATGGCTACACCTTC CASSQGGLFQVDGYTF . . TRBJ1-2 TRBV4-3
TGTGCCAGCAGGCTAACAGGGGCTAATGAAAAACTGTTTTTT CASRLTGANEKLFF . TRBD1 TRBJ1-4 TRBV28
TGCGCCAGCAGCCTCGAAGCTGGACAGGGGGTCGGGGAGCAGTACTTC CASSLEAGQGVGEQYF few TRBD1 TRBJ2-7 TRBV4-1
TGTGCCAGCAGCTTGGGACGGGGCTATGGCTACACCTTC CASSLGRGYGYTF . . TRBJ1-2 TRBV5-6
TGTGCCAGCAGCTTGTATAGCAATCAGCCCCAGCATTTT CASSLYSNQPQHF few . TRBJ1-5 TRBV5-6